The 20 T cell receptor beta chains reported below all come from one sample, sequenced in a study of shared clonotypes between healthy human individuals. Terminally differentiated effector memory CD45RA+ cells were excluded by CCR7 positive selection of CD45RO-negative cells. Sequenced by immunoSEQ multiplex PCR; TCRdb stores in-frame clones only, minus some. The sample has millions of clones; 85% to 95% are singletons. Sequenced sample: naive CD8+ T cells from PBMCs. The origin of the receptors is a young man in good health. Some clones in this sample may be carry-over from other donors' samples.

The chain couples TRBV19 to TRBJ2-7; tentative D call: TRBD1 (5 bases). Germline V gives CDR1 LNHDA, CDR2 SQIVND (reference sequence). The germline V and J ends were trimmed by 5 bases and 2 bases, with 10 bases remaining between them. The CDR3 extends over 13 amino acids. As DNA, the CDR3 is TGTGCCAGTAGTCCCCGACAGACCTACGAGCAGTACTTC. Its translation: CASSPRQTYEQYF.

The V and J genes are TRBV9 and TRBJ2-7; D might be TRBD2 (6 bases). The CDR3 is 14 amino acids. Germline V gene sequence: CDR1 SGDLS, CDR2 YYNGEE. Deletions cut 4 bases from V and 6 bases from J, with 17 bases between. The CDR3 coding sequence is TGTGCCAGCAGCACCGGGAGCCGCTCTGGCGAGCAGTACTTC. Residues: CASSTGSRSGEQYF. Looking up the rest from reference TRBV9 and TRBJ2-7 gives the full variable domain: DSGVTQTPKHLITATGQRVTLRCSPRSGDLSVYWYQQSLDQGLQFLIQYYNGEERAKGNILERFSAQQFPDLHSELNLSSLELGDSALYFCASSTGSRSGEQYFGPGTRLTVT.

The chain is built from TRBV4-1 and TRBJ2-5, with 9 bases fitting TRBD2. The CDR3 sequence is 16 residues long. With 1 base clipped from V and 0 bases from J, the junction kept 3 bases outside the gene matches. CDR1 MGHRA and CDR2 YSYEKL come from the germline V gene. CDR3 amino acids: CASSQGASGNQETQYF. CDR3 coding DNA: TGCGCCAGCAGCCAAGGGGCTAGCGGGAACCAAGAGACCCAGTACTTC.

The CDR3 DNA follows: TGTGCCAGCAGCGAACCTACAGGGAGGGGACATCAGCCCCAGCATTTT. This codes for CASSEPTGRGHQPQHF. V gene TRBV7-4 combines with J gene TRBJ1-5; tentative D call: TRBD1 (6 bases). This CDR3 region has 16 residues. In germline, CDR1 is SGHVT, CDR2 SQSDAQ. With 5 bases removed from V and 5 bases from J, the gap between germline ends came to 19 bases.

The chain carries TRBV4-3 and TRBJ2-3, with D maybe TRBD2 (5 bases). Trimming left V 0 bases short and J 0 bases short, with 16 bases between. Germline assignment: CDR1 LGHNA and CDR2 YSLEER. CDR3 size: 18 residues. The CDR3 sequence is CASSQEISAGSSTDTQYF. The CDR3 bases are TGCGCCAGCAGCCAAGAAATTTCGGCGGGTTCTAGCACAGATACGCAGTATTTT.

The chain carries TRBV4-1 and TRBJ1-2; D remains unclear. Trimming stripped 0 bases from V and 10 bases from J, with 15 bases between. The CDR3 consists of 14 residues. Germline lookup yields CDR1 MGHRA and CDR2 YSYEKL. The CDR3 DNA reads TGCGCCAGCAGCCAAGAGCCCGGGATCGTCTCCTACACCTTC. It is translated as CASSQEPGIVSYTF.

The gene calls are TRBV19 and TRBJ1-2; unclear D gene. Germline V gene lookup returns CDR1 LNHDA and CDR2 SQIVND (reference sequence). Trimming took off 1 base at V and 2 bases at J, with 8 bases between the two ends. This CDR3 is 14 amino acids long. CDR3 DNA sequence: TGTGCCAGTAGTATAGGCAGTATGAACTATGGCTACACCTTC. Its protein is CASSIGSMNYGYTF.

The chain employs TRBV27 and TRBJ2-7; D call uncertain. V dropped 0 bases and J dropped 9 bases, with 12 bases sitting between them. This CDR3 spans 13 amino acids. Per germline, CDR1 MNHEY and CDR2 SMNVEV (reference sequence). The CDR3: CASSLSESSGQYF. In DNA form, the CDR3 reads TGTGCCAGCAGTTTATCGGAGAGCTCGGGGCAGTACTTC.

CDR3 residues: CASSRDRVLSGNTIYF. DNA of the CDR3: TGCGCCAGCAGCCGAGACCGGGTCTTAAGTGGAAACACCATATATTTT. This sequence joins TRBV4-1 and TRBJ1-3; no reliable D call. The CDR3 has 16 residues. Germline CDR1 and CDR2: MGHRA and YSYEKL. Trimming stripped 4 bases from V and 3 bases from J, with 16 bases between.

The chain carries TRBV7-8 and TRBJ2-7; no clear D. The CDR3 length is 12 residues. V was pared by 5 bases and J by 0 bases, with 5 bases between. The germline CDR1 and CDR2 sequences are SGHVS and FQNEAQ. The CDR3 sequence is CASSEASYEQYF. The DNA of the CDR3 is TGTGCCAGCAGCGAGGCCTCCTACGAGCAGTACTTC.

A remark on this clone: Other DNA sequences in this sample translate to the same CDR3. The J gene is TRBJ2-7, the V gene TRBV9; 7 bases match TRBD2. The junction had 7 bases not matched to a gene; V was cut back by 3 bases and J by 1 base. Germline CDR1 is SGDLS and CDR2 is YYNGEE. This CDR3 is built from 15 residues. The CDR3 protein is CASSEGLADSYEQYF. The CDR3 DNA follows: TGTGCCAGCAGCGAGGGCCTAGCGGATTCCTACGAGCAGTACTTC. Using reference TRBV9 and TRBJ2-7 for the parts outside the CDR3, the full variable domain is DSGVTQTPKHLITATGQRVTLRCSPRSGDLSVYWYQQSLDQGLQFLIQYYNGEERAKGNILERFSAQQFPDLHSELNLSSLELGDSALYFCASSEGLADSYEQYFGPGTRLTVT.

The J gene is TRBJ2-7, the V gene TRBV7-9; 9 nucleotides align to TRBD2. Germline-derived CDR1 and CDR2 are SEHNR and FQNEAQ (reference sequence). This CDR3 contains 15 residues. The J segment lost 2 bases and the V segment lost 1 base, leaving 3 bases of the junction unmatched. Here the CDR3 reads CASSLGTSVPYEQYF. CDR3 sequence (DNA): TGTGCCAGCAGCTTAGGGACTAGCGTCCCCTACGAGCAGTACTTC.

V usage is TRBV11-2 and J usage is TRBJ2-3; 9 bases match TRBD2. Trimming at V came to 4 bases and at J to 4 bases, leaving 6 bases not matched to a gene. This CDR3 region has 15 residues. Germline V gene lookup returns CDR1 SGHAT and CDR2 FQNNGV. DNA of the CDR3: TGTGCCAGCAGCTCTCGGACTAGCGACGCAGATACGCAGTATTTT. Its translation is CASSSRTSDADTQYF.

The chain carries TRBV27 and TRBJ1-4; no clear D gene. Trimming stripped 0 bases from V and 12 bases from J, with 17 bases between. The CDR3 spans 15 residues. Germline loops: CDR1 MNHEY, CDR2 SMNVEV (reference sequence). DNA of the CDR3: TGTGCCAGCAGTTTATCCCCGGTCAGCCCCGGTGAACTGTTTTTT. Its translation is CASSLSPVSPGELFF.

About this clone: The sample has other DNA sequences that encode this CDR3 too. This chain uses TRBV7-3 with TRBJ2-1; 7 nucleotides agree with TRBD1. The CDR3 runs to 15 residues. Trimming removed 0 bases from V and 2 bases from J; junction bases left unmatched: 1. Per germline, CDR1 SGHTA and CDR2 FQGTGA. The CDR3 loop reads CASSLTGGPYNEQFF. The CDR3 nucleotides read TGTGCCAGCAGCTTAACAGGGGGCCCCTACAATGAGCAGTTCTTC.

V usage is TRBV7-8 and J usage is TRBJ2-3, with D possibly called TRBD1 or TRBD2 (5 bases each). CDR1 is SGHVS, CDR2 FQNEAQ, per germline. This CDR3 has 13 amino acids. V shed 5 bases and J shed 3 bases, with 9 bases lying between them. DNA for the CDR3: TGTGCCAGCAGCCTCGGGACGACAGATACGCAGTATTTT. Protein sequence: CASSLGTTDTQYF.

This chain joins TRBV7-3 and TRBJ2-1, with 11 nucleotides matching TRBD2. The trim removed 5 bases at V and 10 bases at J, leaving 4 bases unmatched. The CDR3 consists of 13 residues. CDR1 is SGHTA, CDR2 FQGTGA, per germline. The CDR3 loop reads CASSQRLAGEQFF. Written as DNA, the CDR3 is TGTGCCAGCAGCCAACGACTAGCGGGGGAGCAGTTCTTC.

The sample holds a few counts of this clone. This chain connects TRBV9 to TRBJ1-5, with D tentatively TRBD1 (6 bases). V lost 3 bases, J lost 2 bases, and 9 bases lay in between. This CDR3 contains 14 residues. CDR1 SGDLS and CDR2 YYNGEE come from the germline V gene. CDR3 DNA sequence: TGTGCCAGCAGCGGCAGGGGTGGCAATCAGCCCCAGCATTTT. Translation gives CASSGRGGNQPQHF.

J is TRBJ2-5 and V is TRBV9; 10 nucleotides match TRBD2. CDR1 SGDLS and CDR2 YYNGEE come from the germline V gene. The J segment lost 2 bases and the V segment lost 4 bases, leaving 11 bases of the junction unmatched. This CDR3 has 17 residues. The CDR3 loop is CASSPPWSGGGQETQYF. CDR3 coding DNA: TGTGCCAGCAGCCCCCCCTGGAGCGGGGGGGGTCAAGAGACCCAGTACTTC. The full variable domain, its missing parts supplied by reference TRBV9 and TRBJ2-5, is DSGVTQTPKHLITATGQRVTLRCSPRSGDLSVYWYQQSLDQGLQFLIQYYNGEERAKGNILERFSAQQFPDLHSELNLSSLELGDSALYFCASSPPWSGGGQETQYFGPGTRLLVL.

J is TRBJ1-6 and V is TRBV28, with no clear D. Germline CDR1 and CDR2: MDHEN and SYDVKM. Trimming took off 1 base at V and 1 base at J, with 2 bases between the two ends. The CDR3 has 14 amino acids. CDR3 sequence reads: CASSLSSYNSPLHF. CDR3 bases: TGTGCCAGCAGTTTATCGTCCTATAATTCACCCCTCCACTTT.